The 25 T cell receptor beta chains presented below share a single source sample, sequenced in a study of shared clonotypes between healthy human individuals. Some clones are missing from TCRdb's copy, which holds only in-frame ones; the method was immunoSEQ multiplex PCR. The sample records 2 million to 2.5 million clones, almost 96% being singletons. The specimen sequenced was naive CD4+ T cells sorted from blood. Documented subset: CD45RA+ positively selected. All receptors derive from a man in his late teens or twenties in good health.

The chain carries TRBV6-6 and TRBJ2-7; D is unclear. The CDR3 length is 12 residues. Trimming took 5 bases from V and 2 from J, leaving 7 bases between them. Looked up from germline, CDR1 is MNHNY and CDR2 is SVGAGI (reference sequence). CDR3 coding DNA: TGTGCCAGCAGTCCGGGCCCCTACGAGCAGTACTTC. This codes for CASSPGPYEQYF.

The chain has TRBV27 and TRBJ2-2; D is undetermined. The CDR3 sequence is 14 residues long. Germline loops: CDR1 MNHEY, CDR2 SMNVEV (reference sequence). The germline V and J ends were trimmed by 6 bases and 6 bases, with 14 bases remaining between them. The CDR3 protein is CASRPAERSGELFF. The CDR3 DNA follows: TGTGCCAGCAGACCGGCAGAGAGGTCCGGGGAGCTGTTTTTT.

The chain joins TRBV30 to TRBJ2-5; the D gene is possibly TRBD1 (5 bases). The CDR3 is 13 residues long. Germline CDR1 GTSNPN, CDR2 SVGIG (reference sequence). V was cut by 2 bases and J by 3 bases, with 10 bases left in between. The CDR3 is CAWSRGGKETQYF. The CDR3 DNA sequence: TGTGCCTGGAGTAGGGGCGGTAAAGAGACCCAGTACTTC.

V gene TRBV5-1 combines with J gene TRBJ2-7; D remains unclear. Germline CDR1 SGHRS, CDR2 YFSETQ. V shed 0 bases and J shed 3 bases, with 7 bases lying between them. The CDR3 runs 13 residues. In DNA, the CDR3 is TGCGCCAGCAGCTTGGGTGGCTTCTACGAGCAGTACTTC. Protein: CASSLGGFYEQYF.

This clone showed up just once. This sequence joins TRBV11-3 and TRBJ2-2; a weak D match, TRBD2 (5 bases). This CDR3 spans 16 amino acids. The germline V and J ends were trimmed by 1 base and 4 bases, with 13 bases remaining between them. Germline V lookup: CDR1 SGHNT, CDR2 YENEEA. CDR3 in DNA: TGTGCCAGCAGCTTAGCCGGCGGTGCGGGCACCGGGGAGCTGTTTTTT. As protein: CASSLAGGAGTGELFF.

In this sample, this clone turned up once. The V gene is TRBV14, the J gene TRBJ2-1, with D possibly being TRBD2 (5 bases). Trimming cost V 4 bases and J 3 bases, with 13 bases left between them. CDR1 and CDR2 from the germline V gene are SGHDN and FVKESK. CDR3 length: 15 residues. CDR3 amino acids: CASSRGPGSYNEQFF. The CDR3 coding sequence is TGTGCCAGCAGCCGAGGGCCGGGGAGCTACAATGAGCAGTTCTTC.

The chain recombines TRBV18 with TRBJ2-7, with 13 bases aligning to TRBD2. This CDR3 is 16 amino acids long. Germline CDR1 reads KGHSH; CDR2 reads LQKENI. V trimming: 5 bases; J trimming: 2 bases; junction bases outside the gene matches: 6. The CDR3, as DNA: TGTGCCAGCTCATCCCTTACTAGCGGGAGGGCCTACGAGCAGTACTTC. It is translated as CASSSLTSGRAYEQYF.

The genes are TRBV5-1 and TRBJ2-2, with a weak D call TRBD1 (6 bases). This CDR3 region has 16 residues. V was clipped by 3 bases and J by 4 bases, with 16 bases between them. The V gene's germline CDR1 is SGHRS and CDR2 YFSETQ. CDR3 nucleotides: TGCGCCAGCAGCTGGACCCCAGGGGCGGGCACCGGGGAGCTGTTTTTT. This encodes CASSWTPGAGTGELFF.

CDR3 coding DNA: TGTGCCAGCAGCTTCGGGACTCTCGTCTCTGGAAACACCATATATTTT. Its protein is CASSFGTLVSGNTIYF. The chain employs TRBV7-8 and TRBJ1-3, with D perhaps TRBD1 (5 bases). Germline V gene lookup returns CDR1 SGHVS and CDR2 FQNEAQ. V lost 3 bases and J lost 0, with 12 bases in between. The CDR3 is 16 residues long.

This chain uses TRBV6-6 with TRBJ1-5; unclear D gene. Germline values: CDR1 MNHNY, CDR2 SVGAGI (reference sequence). The CDR3 sequence is 12 residues long. V lost 7 bases and J 0 bases, leaving 4 bases between the germline ends. Here the CDR3 reads CASMSSNQPQHF. DNA for the CDR3: TGTGCCAGCATGAGTAGCAATCAGCCCCAGCATTTT.

V and J are TRBV7-2 and TRBJ2-2; D possibly matches TRBD1 or TRBD2 (6 bases each). V shed 5 bases and J shed 7 bases, with 17 bases lying between them. The CDR3 runs to 15 residues. CDR1 and CDR2 (germline): SGHTA, FQGNSA. DNA for the CDR3: TGTGCCAGCAGCAGGACCACGGGGGCGGTCGGGGAGCTGTTTTTT. It is translated as CASSRTTGAVGELFF.

The chain carries TRBV7-3 and TRBJ1-1; D gene uncertain. This CDR3 spans 14 amino acids. V shed 5 bases and J shed 1 base, with 11 bases lying between them. From germline, CDR1 is SGHTA and CDR2 FQGTGA. The CDR3 here is CASSPTARNTEAFF. The CDR3 DNA sequence: TGTGCCAGCAGCCCCACCGCCAGGAACACTGAAGCTTTCTTT. Combining the CDR3 with reference TRBV7-3 and TRBJ1-1 gives the whole variable domain GAGVSQTPSNKVTEKGKYVELRCDPISGHTALYWYRQSLGQGPEFLIYFQGTGAADDSGLPNDRFFAVRPEGSVSTLKIQRTERGDSAVYLCASSPTARNTEAFFGQGTRLTVV.

The rearrangement uses TRBV9 and TRBJ2-7, with 9 bases lining up with TRBD1. Germline trimming cut 3 bases from V and 4 bases from J; bases unmatched to any gene: 5. This CDR3 is built from 14 residues. The germline CDR1 and CDR2 sequences are SGDLS and YYNGEE. The DNA for the CDR3 is TGTGCCAGCAGCGCGGGACAGGGCCAGTACGAGCAGTACTTC. This sequence encodes CASSAGQGQYEQYF.

About this clone: The same CDR3 also results from other DNA sequences found in this sample. CDR3 residues: CASSYGRSSYNSPLHF. For the CDR3, the DNA is TGTGCCAGCAGTTACGGACGAAGCTCCTATAATTCACCCCTCCACTTT. The chain recombines TRBV6-5 with TRBJ1-6; D call uncertain. Trimming cost V 2 bases and J 0 bases, with 8 bases left between them. CDR3 length equals 16 residues. Germline-derived CDR1 and CDR2 are MNHEY and SVGAGI.

The rearrangement uses TRBV2 and TRBJ1-5; tentative D call: TRBD1 (5 bases). V was pared by 2 bases and J by 3 bases, with 11 bases between. The CDR3 runs to 15 residues. Germline values: CDR1 SNHLY, CDR2 FYNNEI. The CDR3 DNA is TGTGCCAGCAGTGAAAGTCTGACAGTCAATCAGCCCCAGCATTTT. Translated, it gives CASSESLTVNQPQHF. The complete variable domain, with remaining parts taken from reference TRBV2 and TRBJ1-5, reads EPEVTQTPSHQVTQMGQEVILRCVPISNHLYFYWYRQILGQKVEFLVSFYNNEISEKSEIFDDQFSVERPDGSNFTLKIRSTKLEDSAMYFCASSESLTVNQPQHFGDGTRLSIL.

Remarks on this clone: The same CDR3 can be traced to other DNA sequences in this sample. The chain employs TRBV18 and TRBJ1-5; 7 nucleotides match TRBD1. The CDR3 spans 14 residues. Trimming cost V 3 bases and J 4 bases; bases outside gene matches: 3. Germline-derived CDR1 and CDR2 are KGHSH and LQKENI. The CDR3 sequence is CASSPQGGNQPQHF. The CDR3 DNA is TGTGCCAGCTCACCCCAGGGGGGGAATCAGCCCCAGCATTTT.

The chain carries TRBV30 and TRBJ1-6; TRBD1 might be the D (6 bases). The CDR3 is 15 residues long. Deletions cut 0 bases from V and 6 bases from J, with 12 bases between. Looked up from germline, CDR1 is GTSNPN and CDR2 is SVGIG (reference sequence). CDR3 sequence: CAWSVRGAANSPLHF. The CDR3 DNA reads as TGTGCCTGGAGTGTAAGGGGGGCAGCTAATTCACCCCTCCACTTT.

The chain links TRBV28 to TRBJ1-2; D is ambiguous. The CDR3 is 16 amino acids. V was trimmed by 3 bases and J by 1 base, leaving 15 bases between them. Germline V gene lookup returns CDR1 MDHEN and CDR2 SYDVKM. The CDR3 bases are TGTGCCAGCAGTTTCTCCCGACCAGGAGTTAACTATGGCTACACCTTC. Its translation is CASSFSRPGVNYGYTF.

The CDR3 loop reads CASSRDRTEAFF. The CDR3 coding sequence is TGTGCCAGCAGTCGGGACAGAACTGAAGCTTTCTTT. V usage is TRBV6-5 and J usage is TRBJ1-1; 7 nucleotides line up with TRBD1. The V and J ends lost 5 bases and 5 bases, in that order; junction bases with no gene match: 2. The CDR3 loop spans 12 amino acids. CDR1 is MNHEY and CDR2 is SVGAGI in the germline V gene.

The chain links TRBV13 to TRBJ1-1; 10 nucleotides match TRBD1. Germline values: CDR1 PRHDT, CDR2 FYEKMQ (reference sequence). The CDR3 length is 15 residues. The ends lost 5 bases at V and 2 bases at J; junction bases unmatched: 5. The DNA for the CDR3 is TGTGCCAGCAGCCCCCGGACAGGGGGAAACACTGAAGCTTTCTTT. It is translated as CASSPRTGGNTEAFF.

This clone was seen a single time. This rearrangement joins TRBV5-1 to TRBJ2-1; D remains unclear. Trimming stripped 1 base from V and 5 bases from J, with 10 bases between. Germline V gene data show CDR1 as SGHRS and CDR2 as YFSETQ. The CDR3 has 14 residues. DNA for the CDR3: TGCGCCAGCAGCTTGAGACGTTGGGACAATGAGCAGTTCTTC. Translation: CASSLRRWDNEQFF.

The chain couples TRBV7-9 to TRBJ1-1; D ambiguous. The germline CDR1 and CDR2 sequences are SEHNR and FQNEAQ (reference sequence). V shed 1 base and J shed 4 bases, with 10 bases lying between them. CDR3 size: 14 residues. In nucleotides, the CDR3 is TGTGCCAGCAGCTTAGACGCGGTCGGCACTGAAGCTTTCTTT. Amino acids: CASSLDAVGTEAFF.

In nucleotides, the CDR3 is TGCGCCAGCAGCCAAGACGTCTTAGTGTACAATGAGCAGTTCTTC. Protein sequence: CASSQDVLVYNEQFF. The J gene is TRBJ2-1, the V gene TRBV4-3; D call uncertain. CDR3 length: 15 residues. Trimming cost V 0 bases and J 4 bases, with 10 bases left between them. Germline V gene data show CDR1 as LGHNA and CDR2 as YSLEER.

CDR3 nucleotide sequence: TGTGCCAGCGGCCGGGGGGAGAACACCGGGGAGCTGTTTTTT. Its translation: CASGRGENTGELFF. The rearrangement joins TRBV7-9 to TRBJ2-2; 7 bases align to TRBD2. Germline-derived CDR1 and CDR2 are SEHNR and FQNEAQ (reference sequence). The CDR3 runs to 14 residues. V shed 8 bases and J 1 base; nucleotides not matched to a gene: 4.

The chain carries TRBV13 and TRBJ1-2, with D unresolved. The germline V and J ends were trimmed by 0 bases and 4 bases, with 12 bases remaining between them. This CDR3 is 15 amino acids long. Germline CDR1 reads PRHDT; CDR2 reads FYEKMQ (reference sequence). The CDR3 loop is CASSLGSRSLYGYTF. CDR3 nucleotide sequence: TGTGCCAGCAGCTTAGGGTCCCGATCCCTCTATGGCTACACCTTC.